These 26 T cell receptor beta chains were all obtained from the same sample, sequenced in a study of blood T cell repertoires in COVID-19. Assay: immunoSEQ multiplex PCR; the TCRdb copy retains only in-frame clones and omits some. Here the sample spans 100,000 to 150,000 clones, less than 85% being singletons. Sequenced material: peripheral blood. These receptors were collected from a woman at least 80 years old with acute or convalescent COVID-19.

The chain joins TRBV5-6 to TRBJ2-7; D call uncertain. V shed 3 bases and J shed 7 bases, with 11 bases lying between them. The V gene's germline CDR1 is SGHDT and CDR2 YYEEEE. The CDR3 loop spans 12 amino acids. CDR3: CASSSPAGEQYF. The CDR3 bases are TGTGCCAGCAGCTCTCCAGCAGGAGAGCAGTACTTC. Looking up the rest from reference TRBV5-6 and TRBJ2-7 gives the full variable domain: DAGVTQSPTHLIKTRGQQVTLRCSPKSGHDTVSWYQQALGQGPQFIFQYYEEEERQRGNFPDRFSGHQFPNYSSELNVNALLLGDSALYLCASSSPAGEQYFGPGTRLTVT.

The chain joins TRBV7-2 to TRBJ2-5, with D uncertain. Trimming took off 1 base at V and 8 bases at J, with 5 bases between the two ends. Germline loops: CDR1 SGHTA, CDR2 FQGNSA. This CDR3 contains 11 residues. CDR3 in amino acids: CASSLGHTQYF. In DNA, the CDR3 is TGTGCCAGCAGCTTAGGACATACCCAGTACTTC. Using reference TRBV7-2 and TRBJ2-5 for the parts outside the CDR3, the full variable domain is GAGVSQSPSNKVTEKGKDVELRCDPISGHTALYWYRQSLGQGLEFLIYFQGNSAPDKSGLPSDRFSAERTGGSVSTLTIQRTQQEDSAVYLCASSLGHTQYFGPGTRLLVL.

V usage is TRBV18 and J usage is TRBJ1-2; 7 nucleotides match TRBD1. V lost 2 bases to trimming and J lost 3 bases; unmatched junction nucleotides: 6. Per the germline V gene, CDR1 is KGHSH and CDR2 is LQKENI. CDR3 length: 15 residues. The CDR3 region is CASSPTGAGDYGYTF. CDR3 coding DNA: TGTGCCAGCTCACCAACAGGGGCTGGTGACTATGGCTACACCTTC.

Only a few counts were recorded for this clone. The chain uses TRBV5-4 and TRBJ2-2; 7 positions match TRBD1. CDR1 and CDR2 from the germline V gene are SGHNT and YYREEE (reference sequence). V was pared by 4 bases and J by 4 bases, with 4 bases of the junction left unmatched. The CDR3 is 14 residues long. This CDR3 reads CASSLDRFTGELFF. DNA of the CDR3: TGTGCCAGCAGCCTGGACAGGTTCACCGGGGAGCTGTTTTTT.

Concerning this clone: The identical CDR3 is also encoded by other nucleotide sequences in the sample. The chain has TRBV5-1 and TRBJ1-2; TRBD1 agrees at 9 bases. The length of the CDR3 is 14 residues. Trimming at V came to 4 bases and at J to 2 bases, leaving 3 bases not matched to a gene. CDR1 is SGHRS and CDR2 is YFSETQ in the germline V gene. The CDR3 is CASSPDRGNYGYTF. In DNA form, the CDR3 reads TGCGCCAGCAGCCCCGACAGGGGGAACTATGGCTACACCTTC.

CDR3 nucleotides: TGTGCCAGCTCACAGCAGGCCCCGACAGGGATGAATGAGCAGTTCTTC. Translated, it gives CASSQQAPTGMNEQFF. This sequence joins TRBV18 and TRBJ2-1; 7 nucleotides agree with TRBD1. The V and J ends lost 4 bases and 7 bases, in that order; junction bases with no gene match: 13. The V gene's germline CDR1 is KGHSH and CDR2 LQKENI. This CDR3 is 16 amino acids long.

The chain combines TRBV4-3 with TRBJ1-6; D perhaps matches TRBD1 (6 bases). Trimming removed 2 bases at V and 6 bases at J, with 11 bases between. The CDR3 extends over 15 amino acids. The germline V gene has CDR1 LGHNA and CDR2 YSLEER. The CDR3 protein is CASSQSRGSNSPLHF. In DNA form, the CDR3 reads TGCGCCAGCAGCCAATCCAGGGGATCTAATTCACCCCTCCACTTT.

The rearrangement uses TRBV19 and TRBJ1-1; TRBD1 matches 8 bases. Looked up from germline, CDR1 is LNHDA and CDR2 is SQIVND (reference sequence). Trimming removed 5 bases from V and 7 bases from J; junction bases left unmatched: 15. The CDR3 totals 16 residues. The DNA of the CDR3 is TGTGCCAGTAGTGCCGGGCGCGGGACAGGACTGGGTGAAGCTTTCTTT. It translates to CASSAGRGTGLGEAFF. Based on the CDR3 plus reference TRBV19 and TRBJ1-1, the full variable domain is DGGITQSPKYLFRKEGQNVTLSCEQNLNHDAMYWYRQDPGQGLRLIYYSQIVNDFQKGDIAEGYSVSREKKESFPLTVTSAQKNPTAFYLCASSAGRGTGLGEAFFGQGTRLTVV.

The V call is TRBV4-3, the J call TRBJ2-5; 7 nucleotides line up with TRBD1. CDR3 length equals 14 residues. J gave up 4 bases and V 2 bases, and 4 bases lay outside the gene matches. CDR1 and CDR2 (germline): LGHNA, YSLEER. In DNA, the CDR3 is TGCGCCAGCAGCCAACGACACAGGGGAGAGACCCAGTACTTC. Amino acids: CASSQRHRGETQYF.

This chain uses TRBV7-9 with TRBJ1-3, with TRBD1 as a possible D gene (5 bases). Germline V gene sequence: CDR1 SEHNR, CDR2 FQNEAQ (reference sequence). This CDR3 comprises 15 residues. Trimming cost V 4 bases and J 3 bases, with 13 bases left between them. The CDR3 region is CASSSGELVGNTIYF. The CDR3 DNA follows: TGTGCCAGCAGCTCGGGGGAGTTAGTTGGAAACACCATATATTTT.

The chain uses TRBV19 and TRBJ2-1, with D possibly being TRBD1 (6 bases). Germline lookup yields CDR1 LNHDA and CDR2 SQIVND (reference sequence). The CDR3 sequence is 16 residues long. V gave up 9 bases and J gave up 1 base, with 19 bases separating them. The CDR3 here is CASSGHREVSYNEQFF. CDR3 nucleotides: TGTGCCAGCTCGGGCCACAGGGAAGTTTCCTACAATGAGCAGTTCTTC.

This rearrangement joins TRBV6-5 to TRBJ1-2; weak D call: TRBD1 (5 bases). The CDR3 has 13 amino acids. Germline V CDR1 and CDR2: MNHEY, SVGAGI. Trimming pared 0 bases from V and 7 bases from J, leaving 9 bases between. The CDR3 DNA reads as TGTGCCAGCAGTTACTCGAAAGGGGTTGGCTACACCTTC. The encoded protein is CASSYSKGVGYTF.

The J gene is TRBJ1-2, the V gene TRBV6-2 or TRBV6-3, with a weak D call TRBD1 (5 bases). CDR3 length equals 14 residues. Germline V CDR1 and CDR2: MNHEY, SVGEGT. V was shortened by 6 bases and J by 8 bases, with 19 bases between the two germline ends. The CDR3 DNA reads as TGTGCCAGCAGCCTAACCCATGGGGGGAACGGCTACACCTTC. Translating it yields CASSLTHGGNGYTF.

The CDR3 sequence: CSVEPGQGYGYTF. The CDR3 DNA reads as TGCAGCGTTGAACCCGGTCAGGGCTATGGCTACACCTTC. The genes are TRBV29-1 and TRBJ1-2; tentative D call: TRBD1 (5 bases). V gave up 2 bases and J gave up 4 bases, with 11 bases separating them. Germline V gives CDR1 SQVTM, CDR2 ANQGSEA. The CDR3 extends over 13 amino acids. Full variable domain (rest looked up from reference TRBV29-1 and TRBJ1-2): SAVISQKPSRDICQRGTSLTIQCQVDSQVTMMFWYRQQPGQSLTLIATANQGSEATYESGFVIDKFPISRPNLTFSTLTVSNMSPEDSSIYLCSVEPGQGYGYTFGSGTRLTVV.

The chain carries TRBV2 and TRBJ2-7; tentative D call: TRBD2 (8 bases). The germline V gene has CDR1 SNHLY and CDR2 FYNNEI. The CDR3 covers 16 residues. The V and J ends lost 6 bases and 3 bases respectively, with 21 bases between them. DNA for the CDR3: TGTGCCAGCAGCGAAAACAGGGGCGGGGGGAACTACGAGCAGTACTTC. It translates to CASSENRGGGNYEQYF.

This clone has just a few counts. The CDR3 sequence: CASSPRGGGIRARNEQFF. The CDR3 DNA reads as TGTGCCAGCTCACCCAGAGGGGGAGGGATCCGAGCGAGAAATGAGCAGTTCTTC. This chain uses TRBV18 with TRBJ2-1, with D perhaps matching TRBD2 (7 bases). The germline V and J ends were trimmed by 3 bases and 7 bases, with 25 bases remaining between them. This CDR3 has 18 residues. Germline CDR1 is KGHSH and CDR2 is LQKENI.

The chain employs TRBV19 and TRBJ1-3; 7 bases are shared with TRBD1. The CDR3 loop spans 16 amino acids. Germline assignment: CDR1 LNHDA and CDR2 SQIVND (reference sequence). V lost 5 bases and J lost 5; bases outside the gene matches: 12. CDR3 DNA sequence: TGTGCCAGTAGTCCGAGGACAGGTGGTTCCCGAAACACCATATATTTT. Amino acids: CASSPRTGGSRNTIYF.

The chain carries TRBV18 and TRBJ2-2; 7 positions match TRBD2. This CDR3 contains 16 residues. The trim removed 3 bases at V and 6 bases at J, leaving 10 bases unmatched. Germline assignment: CDR1 KGHSH and CDR2 LQKENI. The CDR3 sequence is CASSPLSAGRSGELFF. The CDR3 nucleotides are TGTGCCAGCTCACCTCTATCAGCGGGGAGGTCCGGGGAGCTGTTTTTT.

This chain links TRBV6-6 with TRBJ2-2; 10 bases are a match to TRBD2. V lost 5 bases to trimming and J lost 1 base; unmatched junction nucleotides: 1. The CDR3 runs 15 residues. Germline loops: CDR1 MNHNY, CDR2 SVGAGI (reference sequence). CDR3 DNA sequence: TGTGCCAGCAGTAGGACTAGCGGGAACACCGGGGAGCTGTTTTTT. It codes for CASSRTSGNTGELFF.

The V gene is TRBV30, the J gene TRBJ2-3; 7 nucleotides agree with TRBD1. J gave up 0 bases and V 4 bases, and 4 bases lay outside the gene matches. Germline V lookup: CDR1 GTSNPN, CDR2 SVGIG (reference sequence). The CDR3 contains 14 residues. CDR3 coding DNA: TGTGCCTGGATGACAGGGAGTAGCACAGATACGCAGTATTTT. Amino acid sequence: CAWMTGSSTDTQYF.

The V call is TRBV2, the J call TRBJ2-3, with 9 bases aligning to TRBD2. V was clipped by 7 bases and J by 2 bases; unmatched bases: 1. The CDR3 is 13 residues long. The germline V gene encodes CDR1 SNHLY and CDR2 FYNNEI. The CDR3 DNA follows: TGTGCCAGCACTAGCGGGACCACAGATACGCAGTATTTT. It is translated as CASTSGTTDTQYF. Full variable domain (rest looked up from reference TRBV2 and TRBJ2-3): EPEVTQTPSHQVTQMGQEVILRCVPISNHLYFYWYRQILGQKVEFLVSFYNNEISEKSEIFDDQFSVERPDGSNFTLKIRSTKLEDSAMYFCASTSGTTDTQYFGPGTRLTVL.

A remark on this clone: The same CDR3 can be traced to other DNA sequences in this sample. The chain has TRBV29-1 and TRBJ2-5, with TRBD1 as a possible D gene (6 bases). Per the germline V gene, CDR1 is SQVTM and CDR2 is ANQGSEA. Trimming left V 5 bases short and J 0 bases short, with 7 bases between. The CDR3 covers 12 residues. This chain's CDR3 is CSVRTDQETQYF. The CDR3 bases are TGCAGCGTTCGGACAGACCAAGAGACCCAGTACTTC.

This rearrangement joins TRBV19 to TRBJ2-7; D possibly corresponds to TRBD1 (6 bases). V shed 6 bases and J shed 2 bases, with 14 bases lying between them. CDR3 length: 14 residues. In germline, CDR1 is LNHDA, CDR2 SQIVND (reference sequence). In DNA, the CDR3 is TGTGCCAGTAGACTCAGGGGTACCACCTACGAGCAGTACTTC. Encoded protein: CASRLRGTTYEQYF.

The chain couples TRBV11-3 to TRBJ2-7, with 8 bases matching TRBD2. V dropped 0 bases and J dropped 0; count of bases not matched to a gene: 13. This CDR3 is 19 amino acids long. Germline CDR1 is SGHNT and CDR2 is YENEEA. For the CDR3, the DNA is TGTGCCAGCAGCTTAGAATGGGTCCGGGGGGGGTCCTACTCCTACGAGCAGTACTTC. Its protein is CASSLEWVRGGSYSYEQYF.

The V call is TRBV18, the J call TRBJ1-2; no definite D call. V lost 1 base to trimming and J lost 3 bases, with 21 bases between them. The CDR3 totals 18 residues. CDR1 KGHSH and CDR2 LQKENI come from the germline V gene. This chain's CDR3 is CASSPRPREGSLYYGYTF. The CDR3, as DNA: TGTGCCAGCTCACCACGGCCCAGAGAGGGTTCCTTATACTATGGCTACACCTTC.

The chain joins TRBV4-3 to TRBJ1-4, with 7 bases that match TRBD1. V was clipped by 1 base and J by 8 bases; unmatched bases: 7. The CDR3 spans 15 residues. From germline, CDR1 is LGHNA and CDR2 YSLEER. DNA of the CDR3: TGCGCCAGCAGCCAAGTCAGGGGGGTCGACGAAAAACTGTTTTTT. It yields the protein CASSQVRGVDEKLFF.